This passage covers 6 T cell receptor beta chains from one sample sequenced in a study of T cells after yellow fever vaccination (dated by TCRdb to the late 2010s). According to the study, the label for this sample's treatment or condition signals: live attenuated yellow fever vaccine strain. The library was produced with 5' RACE. Sequencing instrument: Illumina HiSeq 2500. The public reads were run again by TCRdb, first through fastp at Q25 and then through MiXCR, and only productive beta chains were kept. Rows with a matching CDR3 protein are joined into one entry that keeps the most common DNA and genes. This sample has about 140,000 distinct CDR3 sequences in its table, and approximately 6.6% of those were observed once. The leading ten clones occupy approximately 0.61% of the sample. The specimen was CD4+ T cells sorted from PBMCs, collected 10 days after the yellow fever booster vaccination. These receptors were obtained from a man aged 25-45 years who received the YFV17D yellow fever vaccine.

A few counts support this clonotype. The V gene is TRBV5-1, the J gene TRBJ2-1; 11 bases are shared with TRBD2. After removal of 5 bases from V and 8 bases from J, the junction contained 9 bases not matched to a gene. The CDR3 runs 15 residues. CDR1 and CDR2 (germline): SGHRS, YFSETQ. The CDR3 reads CASRATSGSFDEQFF. As DNA, the CDR3 is TGCGCCAGCAGGGCTACTAGCGGGAGTTTCGATGAGCAGTTCTTC.

The sample holds many counts of this clonotype. The chain links TRBV7-2 to TRBJ2-7; 11 nucleotides line up with TRBD2. CDR3 length: 16 residues. Losses at the gene ends were 1 base for V and 3 bases for J; bases not matched to a gene: 5. Germline CDR1 is SGHTA and CDR2 is FQGNSA. CDR3 sequence reads: CASSLGLGTSGYEQYF. CDR3 DNA sequence: TGTGCCAGCAGCTTAGGCCTCGGGACTAGCGGCTACGAGCAGTACTTC.

The chain recombines TRBV11-2 with TRBJ2-5; D gene uncertain. The germline V gene has CDR1 SGHAT and CDR2 FQNNGV. The V gene lost 5 bases and the J gene lost 2 bases, with 12 bases spanning the gap. There are 14 residues in the CDR3. The CDR3 nucleotides are TGTGCCAGCAGCGACCCAAGAGGACAAGAGACCCAGTACTTC. This codes for CASSDPRGQETQYF.

The table lists this clonotype with many counts. The chain links TRBV24-1 to TRBJ2-5; 8 bases map to TRBD1. The germline gives CDR1 KGHDR, CDR2 SFDVKD. The V gene end was trimmed by 5 bases and the J gene end by 4 bases; junction bases not matched to a gene: 5. This CDR3 is built from 14 residues. CDR3 region: CATSGPTGVETQYF. CDR3 bases: TGTGCCACCAGTGGTCCGACAGGGGTAGAGACCCAGTACTTC.

This clonotype was observed many times. This sequence joins TRBV6-5 and TRBJ2-1; possibly TRBD2 for D (6 bases). Germline V gives CDR1 MNHEY, CDR2 SVGAGI. This CDR3 contains 11 residues. V was trimmed by 0 bases and J by 12 bases, leaving 6 bases between them. Here the CDR3 reads CASSYSGGQFF. The CDR3 coding sequence is TGTGCCAGCAGTTACTCGGGGGGGCAGTTCTTC.

This clonotype was picked up many times. V gene TRBV20-1 combines with J gene TRBJ1-6; unclear D gene. The CDR3 extends over 12 amino acids. CDR1 DFQATT and CDR2 SNEGSKA come from the germline V gene (reference sequence). Trimming pared 6 bases from V and 5 bases from J, leaving 8 bases between. This CDR3 is CSANDNNSPLHF. The CDR3 DNA sequence: TGCAGTGCAAACGACAATAATTCACCCCTCCACTTT.